The text below deals with one T cell receptor (beta chain). The source of the sample is a study of cytomegalovirus exposure and HLA in healthy donors. The PCR was carried out with 60 Vbeta primers and 13 Jbeta primers. Clones were sequenced by immunoSEQ multiplex PCR, and TCRdb holds only the in-frame ones, with some missing. The table shows 130,000 or so clones, with roughly three fifths occurring only once. The CDR3 extends over 13 amino acids. The germline gives CDR1 GTSNPN, CDR2 SVGIG (reference sequence). This TCR was sampled from a man between 18 and 29 years old in good health and CMV-seronegative. Material: PBMCs. The gene calls are TRBV30 and TRBJ2-5; tentative D call: TRBD1 (5 bases). TRBJ2-7 matches the DNA end more closely, so the J call is doubtful. The CDR3 region is CAWAAQGSYEQYF. The CDR3 region has the DNA TGTGCCTGGGCAGCGCAGGGCTCCTACGAGCAGTACTTC.